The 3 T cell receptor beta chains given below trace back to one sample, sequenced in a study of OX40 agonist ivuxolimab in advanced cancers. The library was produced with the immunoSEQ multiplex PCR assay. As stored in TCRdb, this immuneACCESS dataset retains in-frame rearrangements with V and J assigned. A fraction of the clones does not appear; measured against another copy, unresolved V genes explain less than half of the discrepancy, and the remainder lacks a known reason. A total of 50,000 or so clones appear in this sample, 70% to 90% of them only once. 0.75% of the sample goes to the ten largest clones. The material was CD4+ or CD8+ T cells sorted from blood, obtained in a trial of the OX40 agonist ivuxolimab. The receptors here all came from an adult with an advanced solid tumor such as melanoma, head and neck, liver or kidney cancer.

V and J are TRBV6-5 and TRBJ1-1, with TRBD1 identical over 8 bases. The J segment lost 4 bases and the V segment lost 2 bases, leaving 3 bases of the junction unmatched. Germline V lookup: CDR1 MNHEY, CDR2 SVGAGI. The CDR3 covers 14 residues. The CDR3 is CASSYVQGATEAFF. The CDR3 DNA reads TGTGCCAGCAGTTACGTTCAGGGGGCCACTGAAGCTTTCTTT.

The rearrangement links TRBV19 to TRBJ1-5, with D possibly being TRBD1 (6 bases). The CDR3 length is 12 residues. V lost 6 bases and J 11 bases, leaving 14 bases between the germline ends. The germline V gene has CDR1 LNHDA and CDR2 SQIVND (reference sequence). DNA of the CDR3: TGTGCCAGTAGACCTCGTGAGGGGGCCCAGCATTTT. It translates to CASRPREGAQHF.

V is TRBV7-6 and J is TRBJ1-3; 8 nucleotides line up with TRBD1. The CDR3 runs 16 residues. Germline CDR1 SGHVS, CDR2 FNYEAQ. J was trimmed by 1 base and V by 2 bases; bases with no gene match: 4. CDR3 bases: TGTGCCAGCAGCTTAAACACAGGGGGGTCTGGAAACACCATATATTTT. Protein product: CASSLNTGGSGNTIYF.